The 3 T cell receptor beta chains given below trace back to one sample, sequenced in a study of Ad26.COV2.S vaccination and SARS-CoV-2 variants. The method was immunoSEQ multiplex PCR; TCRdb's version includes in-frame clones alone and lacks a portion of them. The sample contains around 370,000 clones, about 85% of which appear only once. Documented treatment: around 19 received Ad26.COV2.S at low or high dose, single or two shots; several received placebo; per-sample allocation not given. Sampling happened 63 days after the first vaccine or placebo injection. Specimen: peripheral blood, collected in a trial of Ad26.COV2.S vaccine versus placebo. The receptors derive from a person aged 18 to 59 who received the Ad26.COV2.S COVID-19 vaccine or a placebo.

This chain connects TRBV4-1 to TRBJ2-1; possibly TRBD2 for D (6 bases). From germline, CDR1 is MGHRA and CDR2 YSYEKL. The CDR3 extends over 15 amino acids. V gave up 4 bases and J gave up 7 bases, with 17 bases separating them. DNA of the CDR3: TGCGCCAGCAGCCGTAGACTCGGGGGTTTTAATGAGCAGTTCTTC. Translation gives CASSRRLGGFNEQFF.

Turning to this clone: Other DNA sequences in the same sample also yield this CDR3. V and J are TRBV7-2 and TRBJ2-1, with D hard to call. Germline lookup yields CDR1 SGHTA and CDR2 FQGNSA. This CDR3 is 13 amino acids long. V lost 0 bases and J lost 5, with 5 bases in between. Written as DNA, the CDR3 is TGTGCCAGCAGCTTAGCGAGAGACAATGAGCAGTTCTTC. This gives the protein CASSLARDNEQFF.

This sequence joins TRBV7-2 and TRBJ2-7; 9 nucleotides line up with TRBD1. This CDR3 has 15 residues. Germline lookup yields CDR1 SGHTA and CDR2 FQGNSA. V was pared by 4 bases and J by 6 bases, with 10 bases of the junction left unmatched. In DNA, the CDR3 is TGTGCCAGCAGCTCACAAACCGGGACAGGGCTCGAGCAGTACTTC. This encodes CASSSQTGTGLEQYF. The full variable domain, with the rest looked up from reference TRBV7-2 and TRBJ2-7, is GAGVSQSPSNKVTEKGKDVELRCDPISGHTALYWYRQSLGQGLEFLIYFQGNSAPDKSGLPSDRFSAERTGGSVSTLTIQRTQQEDSAVYLCASSSQTGTGLEQYFGPGTRLTVT.